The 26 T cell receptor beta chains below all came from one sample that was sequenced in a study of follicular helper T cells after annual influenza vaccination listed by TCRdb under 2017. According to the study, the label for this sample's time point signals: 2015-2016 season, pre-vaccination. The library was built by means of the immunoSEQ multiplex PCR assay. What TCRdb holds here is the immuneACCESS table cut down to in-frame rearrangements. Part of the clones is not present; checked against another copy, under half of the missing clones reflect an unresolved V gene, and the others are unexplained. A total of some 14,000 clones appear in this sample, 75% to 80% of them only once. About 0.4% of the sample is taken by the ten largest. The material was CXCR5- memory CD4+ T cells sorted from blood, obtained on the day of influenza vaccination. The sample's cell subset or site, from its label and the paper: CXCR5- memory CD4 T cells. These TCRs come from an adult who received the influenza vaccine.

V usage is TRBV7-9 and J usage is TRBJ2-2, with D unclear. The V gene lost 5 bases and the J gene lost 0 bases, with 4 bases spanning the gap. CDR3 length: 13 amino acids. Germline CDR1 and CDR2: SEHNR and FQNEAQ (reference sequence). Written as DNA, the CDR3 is TGTGCCAGCAGCCGCGCGAACACCGGGGAGCTGTTTTTT. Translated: CASSRANTGELFF.

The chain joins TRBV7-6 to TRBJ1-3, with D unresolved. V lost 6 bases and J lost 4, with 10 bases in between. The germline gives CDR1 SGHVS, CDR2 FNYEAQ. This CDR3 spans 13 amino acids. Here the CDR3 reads CASSPGGGNTIYF. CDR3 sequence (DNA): TGTGCCAGCAGTCCCGGAGGGGGAAACACCATATATTTT.

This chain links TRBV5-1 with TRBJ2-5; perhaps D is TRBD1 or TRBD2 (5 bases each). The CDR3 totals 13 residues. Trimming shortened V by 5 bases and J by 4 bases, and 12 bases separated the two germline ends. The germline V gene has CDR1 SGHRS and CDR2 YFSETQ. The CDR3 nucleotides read TGCGCCAGCAGATCGGGACCTAGAGAGACCCAGTACTTC. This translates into CASRSGPRETQYF.

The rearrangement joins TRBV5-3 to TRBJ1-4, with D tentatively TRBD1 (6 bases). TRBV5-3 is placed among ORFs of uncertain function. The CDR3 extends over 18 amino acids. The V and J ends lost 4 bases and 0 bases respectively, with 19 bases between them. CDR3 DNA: TGTGCCAGAAGCACCACCCCCGGGGGCCACGCAACTAATGAAAAACTGTTTTTT. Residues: CARSTTPGGHATNEKLFF.

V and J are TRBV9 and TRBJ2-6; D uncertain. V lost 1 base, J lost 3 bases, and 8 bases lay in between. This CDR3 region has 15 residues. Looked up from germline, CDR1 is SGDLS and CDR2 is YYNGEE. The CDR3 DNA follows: TGTGCCAGCAGCGTAATCCCAGGTGGGGCCAACGTCCTGACTTTC. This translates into CASSVIPGGANVLTF.

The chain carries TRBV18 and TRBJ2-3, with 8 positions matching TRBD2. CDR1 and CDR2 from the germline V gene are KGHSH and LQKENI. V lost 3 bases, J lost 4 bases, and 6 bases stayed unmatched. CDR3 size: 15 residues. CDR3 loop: CASSPGLAYADTQYF. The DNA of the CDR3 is TGTGCCAGCTCACCTGGACTAGCCTATGCAGATACGCAGTATTTT.

In DNA form, the CDR3 reads TGCGCCAGCAGCCAAGTTACCCGACTAGCGGGGGTCGATACGCAGTATTTT. It codes for CASSQVTRLAGVDTQYF. V is TRBV4-3 and J is TRBJ2-3, with TRBD2 identical over 12 bases. Germline CDR1 is LGHNA and CDR2 is YSLEER. The CDR3 totals 17 residues. The V gene end was trimmed by 1 base and the J gene end by 6 bases; junction bases not matched to a gene: 8.

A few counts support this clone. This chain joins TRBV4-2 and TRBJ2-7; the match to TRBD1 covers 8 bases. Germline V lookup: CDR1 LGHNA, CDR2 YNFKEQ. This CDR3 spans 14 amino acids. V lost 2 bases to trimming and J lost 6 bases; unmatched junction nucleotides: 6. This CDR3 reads CASSQPGQAPEQYF. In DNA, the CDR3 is TGTGCCAGCAGCCAACCGGGACAGGCCCCCGAGCAGTACTTC.

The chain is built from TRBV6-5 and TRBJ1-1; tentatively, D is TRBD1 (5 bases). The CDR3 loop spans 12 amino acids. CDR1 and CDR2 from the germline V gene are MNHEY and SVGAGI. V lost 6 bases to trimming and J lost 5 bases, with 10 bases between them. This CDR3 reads CASRAGNTEAFF. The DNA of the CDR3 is TGTGCCAGCAGGGCAGGGAATACTGAAGCTTTCTTT.

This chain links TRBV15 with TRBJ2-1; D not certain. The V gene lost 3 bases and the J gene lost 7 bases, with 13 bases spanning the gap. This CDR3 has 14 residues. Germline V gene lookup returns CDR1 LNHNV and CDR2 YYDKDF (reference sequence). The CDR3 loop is CATSRDRWGNEQFF. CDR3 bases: TGTGCCACCAGCAGGGATAGATGGGGTAATGAGCAGTTCTTC.

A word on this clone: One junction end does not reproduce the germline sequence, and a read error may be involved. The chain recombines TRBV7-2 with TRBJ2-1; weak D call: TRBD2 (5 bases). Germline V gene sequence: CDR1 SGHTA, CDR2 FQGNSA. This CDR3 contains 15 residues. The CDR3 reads CASSLDYLPYNEQFF. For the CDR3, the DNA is TGTGCCAGCAGTTTAGACTACCTCCCTTACAATGAGCAGTTCTTC.

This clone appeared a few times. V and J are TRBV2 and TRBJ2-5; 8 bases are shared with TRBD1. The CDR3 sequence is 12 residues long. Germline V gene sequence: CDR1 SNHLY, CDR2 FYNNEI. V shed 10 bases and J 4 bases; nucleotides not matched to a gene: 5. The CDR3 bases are TGTGCCACTCAGGGGGCGGGAGAGACCCAGTACTTC. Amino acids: CATQGAGETQYF.

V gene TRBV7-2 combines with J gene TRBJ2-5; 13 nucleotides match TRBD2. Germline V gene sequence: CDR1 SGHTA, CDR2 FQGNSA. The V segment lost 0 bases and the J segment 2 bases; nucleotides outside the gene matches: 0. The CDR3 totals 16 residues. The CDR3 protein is CASSLALAGGQETQYF. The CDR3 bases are TGTGCCAGCAGCTTAGCACTAGCGGGGGGGCAAGAGACCCAGTACTTC.

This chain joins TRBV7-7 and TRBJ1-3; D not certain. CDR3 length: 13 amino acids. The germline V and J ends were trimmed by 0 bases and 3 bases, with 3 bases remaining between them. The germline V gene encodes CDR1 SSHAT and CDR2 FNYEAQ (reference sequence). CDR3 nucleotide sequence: TGTGCCAGCAGCTTAGCGCTTGGAAACACCATATATTTT. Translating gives CASSLALGNTIYF.

This CDR3 is CASSLGLAGELFF. DNA for the CDR3: TGTGCCAGCAGCTTAGGATTGGCCGGGGAGCTGTTTTTT. The genes are TRBV7-2 and TRBJ2-2; D not resolved. Germline V gene data show CDR1 as SGHTA and CDR2 as FQGNSA. Trimming stripped 1 base from V and 6 bases from J, with 6 bases between. This CDR3 region has 13 residues.

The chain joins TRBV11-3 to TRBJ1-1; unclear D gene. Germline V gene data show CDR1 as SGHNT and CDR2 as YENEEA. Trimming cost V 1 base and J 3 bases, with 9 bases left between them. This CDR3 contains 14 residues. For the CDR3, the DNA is TGTGCCAGCAGCTTAGGGGGTAGCTACACTGAAGCTTTCTTT. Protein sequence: CASSLGGSYTEAFF.

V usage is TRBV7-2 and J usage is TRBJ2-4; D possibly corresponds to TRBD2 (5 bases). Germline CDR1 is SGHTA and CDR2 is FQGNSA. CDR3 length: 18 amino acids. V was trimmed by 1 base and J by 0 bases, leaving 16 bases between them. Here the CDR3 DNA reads TGTGCCAGCAGCTTAGTCTTGGTGGACTTACTAGCCAAAAACATTCAGTACTTC. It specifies CASSLVLVDLLAKNIQYF.

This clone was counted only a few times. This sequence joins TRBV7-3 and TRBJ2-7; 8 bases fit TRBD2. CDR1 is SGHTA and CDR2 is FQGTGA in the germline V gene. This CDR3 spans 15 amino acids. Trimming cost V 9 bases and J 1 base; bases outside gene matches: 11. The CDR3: CASNITGGASYEQYF. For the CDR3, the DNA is TGTGCCAGTAACATTACCGGGGGGGCATCCTACGAGCAGTACTTC.

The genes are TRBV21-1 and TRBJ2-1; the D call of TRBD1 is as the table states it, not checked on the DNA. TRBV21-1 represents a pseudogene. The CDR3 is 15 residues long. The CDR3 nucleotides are TGTGCCAGCAGCCCTCCGTTGGGGCGCATGAATGAGCAGTTCTTC. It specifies CASSPPLGRMNEQFF.

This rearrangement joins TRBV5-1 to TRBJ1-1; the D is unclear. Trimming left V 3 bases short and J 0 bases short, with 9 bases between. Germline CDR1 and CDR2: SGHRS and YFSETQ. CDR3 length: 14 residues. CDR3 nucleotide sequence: TGCGCCAGCAGCTCGACTCAGCTGAACACTGAAGCTTTCTTT. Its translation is CASSSTQLNTEAFF.

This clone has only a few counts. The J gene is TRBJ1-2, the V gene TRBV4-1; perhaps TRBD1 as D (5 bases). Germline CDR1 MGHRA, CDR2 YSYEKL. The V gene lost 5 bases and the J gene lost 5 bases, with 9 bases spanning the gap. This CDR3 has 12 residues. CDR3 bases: TGCGCCAGCAGCGGTCAGGGTTATGGCTACACCTTC. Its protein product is CASSGQGYGYTF.

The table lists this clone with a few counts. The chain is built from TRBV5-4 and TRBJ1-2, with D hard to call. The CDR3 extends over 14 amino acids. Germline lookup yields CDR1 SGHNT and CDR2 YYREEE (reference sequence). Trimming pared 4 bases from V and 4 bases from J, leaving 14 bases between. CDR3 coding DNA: TGTGCCAGCAGCCCAGTCCGTCGGGGCTATGGCTACACCTTC. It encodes CASSPVRRGYGYTF.

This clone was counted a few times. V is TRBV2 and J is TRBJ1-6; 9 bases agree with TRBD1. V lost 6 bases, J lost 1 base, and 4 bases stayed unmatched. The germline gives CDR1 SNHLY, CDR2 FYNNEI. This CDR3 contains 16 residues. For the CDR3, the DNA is TGTGCCAGCAGGGGGGACAGGGCGTCCTATAATTCACCCCTCCACTTT. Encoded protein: CASRGDRASYNSPLHF.

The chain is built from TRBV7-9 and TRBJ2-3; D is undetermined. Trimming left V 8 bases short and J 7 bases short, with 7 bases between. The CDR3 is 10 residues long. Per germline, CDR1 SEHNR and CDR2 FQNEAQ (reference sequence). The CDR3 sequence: CASSGYTQYF. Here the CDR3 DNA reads TGTGCCAGCTCGGGTTATACGCAGTATTTT.

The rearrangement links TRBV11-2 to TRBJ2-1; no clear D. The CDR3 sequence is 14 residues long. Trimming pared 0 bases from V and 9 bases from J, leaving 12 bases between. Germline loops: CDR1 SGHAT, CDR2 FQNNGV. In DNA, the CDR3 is TGTGCCAGCAGCTTAGATCGGTCGTTGAGTGAGCAGTTCTTC. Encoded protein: CASSLDRSLSEQFF.

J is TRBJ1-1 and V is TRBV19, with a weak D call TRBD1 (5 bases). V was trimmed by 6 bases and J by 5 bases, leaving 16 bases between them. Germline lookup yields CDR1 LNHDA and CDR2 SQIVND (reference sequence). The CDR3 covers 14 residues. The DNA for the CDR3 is TGTGCCAGTAGGACAGACGCTCTAGGTACTGAAGCTTTCTTT. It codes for CASRTDALGTEAFF.